The 32 T cell receptor beta chains below were found in one sample sequenced in a study of cytotoxic CD8 clonotypes in ibrutinib-treated CLL. The method was immunoSEQ multiplex PCR; TCRdb's version includes in-frame clones alone and lacks a portion of them. This table has over 150,000 clones, 81% appearing once. Sequencing used PBMCs, obtained after 12 months of ibrutinib treatment. Receptors originate from a human donor with chronic lymphocytic leukemia.

V gene TRBV11-2 combines with J gene TRBJ2-5; D is perhaps TRBD1 (6 bases). Looked up from germline, CDR1 is SGHAT and CDR2 is FQNNGV. V was clipped by 5 bases and J by 3 bases, with 19 bases between them. This CDR3 spans 16 amino acids. CDR3 bases: TGTGCCAGCAGCAGCTACAGGGTAGGGCGGGAAGAGACCCAGTACTTC. This sequence encodes CASSSYRVGREETQYF.

The sample holds one count of this clone. The rearrangement links TRBV6-1 to TRBJ2-7; no clear D. This CDR3 has 12 amino acids. CDR1 and CDR2 (germline): MNHNS, SASEGT. V gave up 0 bases and J gave up 6 bases, with 6 bases separating them. The CDR3 is CASSEASSEQYF. For the CDR3, the DNA is TGTGCCAGCAGTGAAGCGTCCAGCGAGCAGTACTTC.

This chain uses TRBV19 with TRBJ1-2, with TRBD1 matching 7 bases. The CDR3 length is 14 residues. Germline V gives CDR1 LNHDA, CDR2 SQIVND (reference sequence). V shed 10 bases and J 3 bases; nucleotides not matched to a gene: 11. The CDR3 DNA reads as TGTGCCACCCTTAACGTCGGGACAGACTATGGCTACACCTTC. Amino acids: CATLNVGTDYGYTF.

The V and J genes are TRBV4-1 and TRBJ1-1; 7 nucleotides agree with TRBD1. With 1 base clipped from V and 1 base from J, the junction kept 9 bases outside the gene matches. Germline CDR1 and CDR2: MGHRA and YSYEKL. CDR3 length: 17 amino acids. The CDR3 DNA reads TGCGCCAGCAGCCAAGGTAGGGCCAGGGGGGGGAACACTGAAGCTTTCTTT. Protein sequence: CASSQGRARGGNTEAFF.

The gene calls are TRBV19 and TRBJ1-2; 9 nucleotides agree with TRBD1. Germline V lookup: CDR1 LNHDA, CDR2 SQIVND (reference sequence). Trimming at V came to 5 bases and at J to 7 bases, leaving 11 bases not matched to a gene. The CDR3 has 15 residues. CDR3: CASSLDRGKRGGYTF. CDR3 nucleotide sequence: TGTGCCAGTAGTCTTGACAGGGGGAAGCGCGGTGGCTACACCTTC.

The J gene is TRBJ2-6, the V gene TRBV2, with a weak D call TRBD1 (6 bases). With 2 bases removed from V and 2 bases from J, the gap between germline ends came to 10 bases. The V gene's germline CDR1 is SNHLY and CDR2 FYNNEI. CDR3 length: 16 residues. CDR3 amino acids: CASSETGTPGANVLTF. DNA for the CDR3: TGTGCCAGCAGTGAAACAGGGACCCCTGGGGCCAACGTCCTGACTTTC. Looking up the rest from reference TRBV2 and TRBJ2-6 gives the full variable domain: EPEVTQTPSHQVTQMGQEVILRCVPISNHLYFYWYRQILGQKVEFLVSFYNNEISEKSEIFDDQFSVERPDGSNFTLKIRSTKLEDSAMYFCASSETGTPGANVLTFGAGSRLTVL.

J is TRBJ2-3 and V is TRBV13; 9 bases are a match to TRBD2. This CDR3 is built from 16 residues. The J segment lost 4 bases and the V segment lost 5 bases, leaving 10 bases of the junction unmatched. Germline V gene sequence: CDR1 PRHDT, CDR2 FYEKMQ (reference sequence). The CDR3 DNA reads TGTGCCAGCAGCCTCCTCGGGCGGGAGGGAGCAGATACGCAGTATTTT. Translation gives CASSLLGREGADTQYF.

This chain connects TRBV7-2 to TRBJ2-6; D unresolved. Germline V gene data show CDR1 as SGHTA and CDR2 as FQGNSA. The CDR3 is 16 amino acids. The V gene lost 3 bases and the J gene lost 0 bases, with 9 bases spanning the gap. CDR3 sequence reads: CASSLDLSSGANVLTF. CDR3 in DNA: TGTGCCAGCAGCTTGGATTTAAGCTCTGGGGCCAACGTCCTGACTTTC. Full variable domain (rest looked up from reference TRBV7-2 and TRBJ2-6): GAGVSQSPSNKVTEKGKDVELRCDPISGHTALYWYRQSLGQGLEFLIYFQGNSAPDKSGLPSDRFSAERTGGSVSTLTIQRTQQEDSAVYLCASSLDLSSGANVLTFGAGSRLTVL.

The genes are TRBV28 and TRBJ2-6; D is unresolved. Deletions cut 5 bases from V and 0 bases from J, with 11 bases between. The CDR3 sequence is 16 residues long. CDR1 MDHEN and CDR2 SYDVKM come from the germline V gene. The chain's CDR3 is CASSGPLLSGANVLTF. CDR3 sequence (DNA): TGTGCCAGCAGTGGTCCCCTGCTCTCTGGGGCCAACGTCCTGACTTTC. Complete variable domain (other parts from reference TRBV28 and TRBJ2-6): DVKVTQSSRYLVKRTGEKVFLECVQDMDHENMFWYRQDPGLGLRLIYFSYDVKMKEKGDIPEGYSVSREKKERFSLILESASTNQTSMYLCASSGPLLSGANVLTFGAGSRLTVL.

This clone was observed a single time. The chain links TRBV2 to TRBJ2-5; TRBD2 matches at 12 bases. Trimming removed 6 bases from V and 5 bases from J; junction bases left unmatched: 19. The CDR3 has 19 amino acids. Germline values: CDR1 SNHLY, CDR2 FYNNEI. CDR3 in amino acids: CASSAPSRSSGRAAETQYF. The CDR3 DNA reads as TGTGCCAGCAGCGCCCCGTCTAGGTCTAGCGGGAGGGCCGCGGAGACCCAGTACTTC.

The rearrangement joins TRBV27 to TRBJ1-1; TRBD1 might be the D (5 bases). With 3 bases removed from V and 0 bases from J, the gap between germline ends came to 11 bases. The germline gives CDR1 MNHEY, CDR2 SMNVEV (reference sequence). There are 15 residues in the CDR3. Written as DNA, the CDR3 is TGTGCCAGCAGTTTTAGGGGAGCCATGAACACTGAAGCTTTCTTT. Its translation: CASSFRGAMNTEAFF.

This chain joins TRBV30 and TRBJ2-2, with D possibly being TRBD1 (5 bases). The V gene's germline CDR1 is GTSNPN and CDR2 SVGIG (reference sequence). Trimming stripped 4 bases from V and 4 bases from J, with 10 bases between. This CDR3 is 13 amino acids long. CDR3 bases: TGTGCCTGGATTCGCAGGGCCACCGGGGAGCTGTTTTTT. Protein: CAWIRRATGELFF.

This clone was detected only once. The chain is built from TRBV19 and TRBJ2-1; possibly TRBD1 or TRBD2 for D (5 bases each). The CDR3 length is 13 residues. Germline CDR1 reads LNHDA; CDR2 reads SQIVND (reference sequence). The V gene lost 3 bases and the J gene lost 10 bases, with 13 bases spanning the gap. CDR3 nucleotide sequence: TGTGCCAGTAGTATGGGCTTTGGGGACGAGCAGTTCTTC. This sequence encodes CASSMGFGDEQFF.

This sequence joins TRBV4-1 and TRBJ1-2, with D uncertain. The CDR3 extends over 13 amino acids. Trimming removed 0 bases at V and 5 bases at J, with 7 bases between. Germline V gives CDR1 MGHRA, CDR2 YSYEKL. This CDR3 reads CASSQDHSYGYTF. DNA of the CDR3: TGCGCCAGCAGCCAAGATCACAGTTATGGCTACACCTTC.

The chain links TRBV5-4 to TRBJ1-4; no firm D call. CDR1 and CDR2 from the germline V gene are SGHNT and YYREEE (reference sequence). V was cut by 4 bases and J by 5 bases, with 18 bases left in between. This CDR3 has 16 residues. The CDR3 region is CASSQSGAHDNEKLFF. Here the CDR3 DNA reads TGTGCCAGCAGCCAAAGCGGAGCGCATGACAATGAAAAACTGTTTTTT. The entire variable domain, with the rest obtained from reference TRBV5-4 and TRBJ1-4, is as follows: ETGVTQSPTHLIKTRGQQVTLRCSSQSGHNTVSWYQQALGQGPQFIFQYYREEENGRGNFPPRFSGLQFPNYSSELNVNALELDDSALYLCASSQSGAHDNEKLFFGSGTQLSVL.

CDR3 nucleotide sequence: TGTGCCAGCAGCGAAGTCGGGTCCTACGAGCAGTACTTC. Residues: CASSEVGSYEQYF. The genes are TRBV7-2 and TRBJ2-7; D unresolved. Trimming stripped 5 bases from V and 1 base from J, with 9 bases between. The CDR3 totals 13 residues. Germline CDR1 and CDR2: SGHTA and FQGNSA. Full variable domain (rest looked up from reference TRBV7-2 and TRBJ2-7): GAGVSQSPSNKVTEKGKDVELRCDPISGHTALYWYRQSLGQGLEFLIYFQGNSAPDKSGLPSDRFSAERTGGSVSTLTIQRTQQEDSAVYLCASSEVGSYEQYFGPGTRLTVT.

The chain couples TRBV12-2 to TRBJ2-7; TRBD2 is the table's D call and was not checked against the DNA. TRBV12-2 is a pseudogene segment. This CDR3 has 15 amino acids. The CDR3 protein is CASRPQLACDAEQYF. CDR3 DNA sequence: TGTGCAAGTCGCCCACAACTAGCGTGCGACGCCGAGCAGTACTTC.

Points on this clone: A read error likely explains this, since a far larger clone differs by one base. The CDR3 protein is CASSHSIGTGGDEQYF. The CDR3 region has the DNA TGTGCCAGCAGCCACTCGATCGGGACAGGGGGCGACGAGCAGTACTTC. The chain has TRBV7-6 and TRBJ2-7; TRBD1 matches 12 bases. The CDR3 has 16 residues. Looked up from germline, CDR1 is SGHVS and CDR2 is FNYEAQ. The junction had 10 bases not matched to a gene; V was cut back by 5 bases and J by 5 bases.

This sequence joins TRBV30 and TRBJ1-2, with 9 positions matching TRBD1. Germline V gives CDR1 GTSNPN, CDR2 SVGIG (reference sequence). The CDR3 spans 14 residues. The ends lost 5 bases at V and 3 bases at J; junction bases unmatched: 7. CDR3 protein: CAWRQGEWYYGYTF. For the CDR3, the DNA is TGTGCCTGGCGACAGGGGGAATGGTACTATGGCTACACCTTC.

The genes are TRBV4-2 and TRBJ2-5, with 9 bases identical to TRBD1. Germline CDR1 and CDR2: LGHNA and YNFKEQ. V gave up 3 bases and J gave up 0 bases; unmatched junction bases: 8. This CDR3 region has 17 residues. In DNA form, the CDR3 reads TGTGCCAGCAGCCATGCCGGGGACAGGGCGTACCAAGAGACCCAGTACTTC. It yields the protein CASSHAGDRAYQETQYF.

The V gene is TRBV28, the J gene TRBJ2-3; possible D gene TRBD1, 5 bases. The CDR3 runs to 12 residues. V gave up 2 bases and J gave up 6 bases, with 6 bases separating them. The germline V gene encodes CDR1 MDHEN and CDR2 SYDVKM. The CDR3 region is CASSLRGDTQYF. CDR3 in DNA: TGTGCCAGCAGTTTAAGGGGTGATACGCAGTATTTT. The full variable domain, with the rest looked up from reference TRBV28 and TRBJ2-3, is DVKVTQSSRYLVKRTGEKVFLECVQDMDHENMFWYRQDPGLGLRLIYFSYDVKMKEKGDIPEGYSVSREKKERFSLILESASTNQTSMYLCASSLRGDTQYFGPGTRLTVL.

The chain joins TRBV18 to TRBJ1-1; perhaps TRBD1 as D (6 bases). The CDR3 has 14 amino acids. The V end was cut by 6 bases, the J end by 1 base, with 12 bases between. Germline values: CDR1 KGHSH, CDR2 LQKENI. The chain's CDR3 is CASSQTGTNTEAFF. DNA of the CDR3: TGTGCCAGCTCTCAGACAGGAACGAACACTGAAGCTTTCTTT.

This clone was picked up one time. The V gene is TRBV5-5, the J gene TRBJ2-5; 7 bases match TRBD2. V shed 4 bases and J 3 bases; nucleotides not matched to a gene: 6. This CDR3 is built from 14 residues. Germline CDR1 reads SGHKS; CDR2 reads YYEKEE (reference sequence). CDR3 sequence (DNA): TGTGCCAGCAGCCCGGGGGGAGTAAAAGAGACCCAGTACTTC. Amino acid sequence: CASSPGGVKETQYF.

The V call is TRBV5-1, the J call TRBJ1-1; 10 bases align to TRBD1. The CDR3 loop spans 15 amino acids. V shed 3 bases and J 0 bases; nucleotides not matched to a gene: 2. The germline V gene encodes CDR1 SGHRS and CDR2 YFSETQ. The chain's CDR3 is CASSSTGGLNTEAFF. The CDR3 bases are TGCGCCAGCAGCTCGACAGGGGGCTTGAACACTGAAGCTTTCTTT.

The chain links TRBV2 to TRBJ2-1; 9 nucleotides line up with TRBD2. J lost 7 bases, V lost 5 bases, and 6 bases had no gene match. CDR1 is SNHLY and CDR2 is FYNNEI in the germline V gene. This CDR3 has 14 amino acids. CDR3 coding DNA: TGTGCCAGCAGTAAAAGCGGGAGGCAGAATGAGCAGTTCTTC. Its protein product is CASSKSGRQNEQFF.

The chain has TRBV7-2 and TRBJ2-3; 7 bases are shared with TRBD2. There are 16 residues in the CDR3. Unmatched junction bases numbered 10, after V lost 4 bases and J lost 3 bases. CDR1 and CDR2 (germline): SGHTA, FQGNSA. The CDR3 nucleotides read TGTGCCAGCAGCTCTCCGGGACTAAGACGGACAGATACGCAGTATTTT. This translates into CASSSPGLRRTDTQYF. The whole variable domain, remainder taken from reference TRBV7-2 and TRBJ2-3, is GAGVSQSPSNKVTEKGKDVELRCDPISGHTALYWYRQSLGQGLEFLIYFQGNSAPDKSGLPSDRFSAERTGGSVSTLTIQRTQQEDSAVYLCASSSPGLRRTDTQYFGPGTRLTVL.

Only one count was recorded for this clone. CDR3 sequence reads: CASSFGGLNQPQHF. CDR3 bases: TGTGCCAGCAGTTTCGGGGGGCTAAATCAGCCCCAGCATTTT. The rearrangement uses TRBV28 and TRBJ1-5; possible D gene TRBD1, 6 bases. Germline V gives CDR1 MDHEN, CDR2 SYDVKM. This CDR3 contains 14 residues. Trimming removed 3 bases at V and 4 bases at J, with 10 bases between.

Details on this clone: One junction end disagrees with the germline gene, perhaps due to a read error. The chain has TRBV2 and TRBJ1-1; no clear D gene. The CDR3 is 13 residues long. The germline V gene has CDR1 SNHLY and CDR2 FYNNEI. CDR3 nucleotides: TGTGCCAGCGGTGATCAAGGGAACGCTGAAGCTTTCTTT. Translating gives CASGDQGNAEAFF.

V gene TRBV7-2 combines with J gene TRBJ2-3, with D hard to call. There are 13 residues in the CDR3. Germline V gene sequence: CDR1 SGHTA, CDR2 FQGNSA. Between the trimmed V and J ends, which lost 7 bases and 14 bases, there was a span of 22 bases. The CDR3 sequence: CASTQSPGRMTYF. The CDR3 nucleotides are TGTGCCAGCACCCAAAGCCCGGGCAGAATGACGTATTTT.

This chain joins TRBV4-2 and TRBJ1-5, with a tentative D call TRBD1 (5 bases). CDR1 and CDR2 from the germline V gene are LGHNA and YNFKEQ. V was pared by 4 bases and J by 3 bases, with 16 bases between. The CDR3 has 16 amino acids. CDR3 in amino acids: CASSPGRDRSNQPQHF. The CDR3, as DNA: TGTGCCAGCAGCCCAGGCCGGGACCGTTCCAATCAGCCCCAGCATTTT.

For the CDR3, the DNA is TGTGCCAGCATAAGGACGGGACAGGGATACAATGAGCAGTTCTTC. This sequence encodes CASIRTGQGYNEQFF. The chain employs TRBV28 and TRBJ2-1; 9 bases align to TRBD1. Losses at the gene ends were 7 bases for V and 4 bases for J; bases not matched to a gene: 8. Germline V gene lookup returns CDR1 MDHEN and CDR2 SYDVKM. The CDR3 consists of 15 residues.

The chain recombines TRBV5-1 with TRBJ2-3; D possibly corresponds to TRBD2 (6 bases). The CDR3 extends over 16 amino acids. Trimming stripped 0 bases from V and 2 bases from J, with 13 bases between. CDR1 is SGHRS and CDR2 is YFSETQ in the germline V gene. CDR3 loop: CASSLDRTGDTDTQYF. The CDR3 DNA sequence: TGCGCCAGCAGCTTGGACAGGACGGGGGACACAGATACGCAGTATTTT.